The 29 T cell receptor beta chains given below trace back to one sample, sequenced in a study of vaccination effects on CD4 cells after COVID-19. Before sequencing, viral peptide pools were used by the ViraFEST assay to expand antigen-specific CD4+ T cells. With roughly 10 days of culture completed, CD4+ T cells were isolated. As their vaccination, participants received two doses of either BNT162b2 or mRNA-1273. Sequencing was performed with immunoSEQ multiplex PCR; in TCRdb, only in-frame clones are kept and a portion is missing. Among approximately 29,000 clones listed, less than 75% were seen once. These TCRs are of unknown antigen specificity. The specimen was CD4+ T cells from PBMCs cultured with HCoV-NL63 spike peptides, collected after COVID-19 vaccination. These receptors all stem from a human donor who received a COVID-19 vaccine.

The chain employs TRBV11-3 and TRBJ2-5, with TRBD2 as a possible D gene (6 bases). Germline assignment: CDR1 SGHNT and CDR2 YENEEA. This CDR3 contains 17 residues. V was cut by 0 bases and J by 5 bases, with 19 bases left in between. In DNA, the CDR3 is TGTGCCAGCAGCTTAGATGAATCAGGAATGGGGAGGGAGACCCAGTACTTC. Translation: CASSLDESGMGRETQYF.

The J gene is TRBJ2-7, the V gene TRBV7-8, with D perhaps matching TRBD2 (6 bases). The CDR3 length is 16 residues. V shed 4 bases and J shed 0 bases, with 16 bases lying between them. CDR1 and CDR2 (germline): SGHVS, FQNEAQ. The CDR3 loop is CASSSWTKKNSYEQYF. The CDR3, as DNA: TGTGCCAGCAGCTCCTGGACTAAAAAGAACTCCTACGAGCAGTACTTC.

This clone occurred once. The V call is TRBV19, the J call TRBJ2-7; 10 bases are a match to TRBD1. V was clipped by 3 bases and J by 7 bases; unmatched bases: 9. The V gene's germline CDR1 is LNHDA and CDR2 SQIVND (reference sequence). The CDR3 covers 15 residues. In DNA form, the CDR3 reads TGTGCCAGTAGTATTACCGGGACAGGGGCGAGTGAGCAGTACTTC. Translating gives CASSITGTGASEQYF.

The rearrangement joins TRBV6-8 to TRBJ1-2; D unclear. Germline-derived CDR1 and CDR2 are MNHGY and SAAAGT. V lost 0 bases, J lost 8 bases, and 28 bases lay in between. This CDR3 has 19 residues. The DNA of the CDR3 is TGTGCCAGCAGTTACTCGATGTACCGATGTAGAAGGCGGGAGGACGGCTACACCTTC. As protein: CASSYSMYRCRRREDGYTF.

The genes are TRBV11-2 and TRBJ2-1; D gene ambiguous. The V end was cut by 5 bases, the J end by 2 bases, with 7 bases between. The CDR3 covers 13 residues. Per the germline V gene, CDR1 is SGHAT and CDR2 is FQNNGV. CDR3 sequence: CASSRVAYNEQFF. DNA of the CDR3: TGTGCCAGCAGCCGGGTCGCCTACAATGAGCAGTTCTTC. Drawing the rest from reference TRBV11-2 and TRBJ2-1, the complete variable domain is EAGVAQSPRYKIIEKRQSVAFWCNPISGHATLYWYQQILGQGPKLLIQFQNNGVVDDSQLPKDRFSAERLKGVDSTLKIQPAKLEDSAVYLCASSRVAYNEQFFGPGTRLTVL.

J is TRBJ2-1 and V is TRBV20-1; D gene ambiguous. V was cut by 3 bases and J by 2 bases, with 8 bases left in between. The CDR3 runs to 13 residues. In germline, CDR1 is DFQATT, CDR2 SNEGSKA (reference sequence). The CDR3 here is CSASIPAYNEQFF. CDR3 DNA: TGCAGTGCTAGTATACCAGCCTACAATGAGCAGTTCTTC.

The rearrangement links TRBV3-1 (or the pseudogene TRBV3-2) to TRBJ1-1; 9 bases line up with TRBD1. CDR3 length: 13 amino acids. The ends lost 6 bases at V and 11 bases at J; junction bases unmatched: 10. Germline loops: CDR1 LGHDT, CDR2 YNNKEL (reference sequence). The CDR3 DNA reads as TGTGCCAGCAGTTACGACAGGGGGGGAATGGCTTTCTTT. Its protein product is CASSYDRGGMAFF.

This clone is a singleton in its sample. The chain carries TRBV5-6 and TRBJ2-7; the D is unclear. Per the germline V gene, CDR1 is SGHDT and CDR2 is YYEEEE. V was trimmed by 3 bases and J by 3 bases, leaving 4 bases between them. CDR3 length equals 11 residues. The CDR3 loop is CASSSHYEQYF. CDR3 nucleotide sequence: TGTGCCAGCAGCTCCCACTACGAGCAGTACTTC.

This sequence joins TRBV6-5 and TRBJ2-7, with 12 bases identical to TRBD2. The CDR3 runs 15 residues. With V trimmed by 2 bases and J by 6 bases, 5 bases remained unmatched. Germline V gives CDR1 MNHEY, CDR2 SVGAGI. CDR3 amino acids: CASSYVASGRGEQYF. The CDR3 bases are TGTGCCAGCAGTTACGTGGCTAGCGGGAGGGGCGAGCAGTACTTC.

In this sample, this clone turned up once. The chain is built from TRBV29-1 and TRBJ2-7; D possibly corresponds to TRBD1 (5 bases). The V end was cut by 7 bases, the J end by 2 bases, with 12 bases between. From germline, CDR1 is SQVTM and CDR2 ANQGSEA. CDR3 length: 12 amino acids. CDR3 region: CSAPQATYEQYF. The CDR3 DNA sequence: TGCAGCGCTCCACAGGCTACCTACGAGCAGTACTTC.

This chain links TRBV7-6 with TRBJ2-7, with TRBD1 identical over 8 bases. Germline assignment: CDR1 SGHVS and CDR2 FNYEAQ. The CDR3 totals 18 residues. V gave up 4 bases and J gave up 6 bases; unmatched junction bases: 20. CDR3 in amino acids: CASSSRPGGGQGLGEQYF. For the CDR3, the DNA is TGTGCCAGCAGCTCTAGACCAGGGGGTGGACAGGGTTTAGGCGAGCAGTACTTC.

In this sample, this clone turned up a few times. The chain has TRBV12-5 and TRBJ1-2; weak D call: TRBD1 (5 bases). There are 13 residues in the CDR3. Germline V lookup: CDR1 LGHNT, CDR2 FRNRAP. For the CDR3, the DNA is TGTGCATCTAGCCCCTCGGGGGACTATGGCTACACCTTC. This translates into CASSPSGDYGYTF.

The count of this clone is one. The chain has TRBV5-6 and TRBJ2-5, with unresolved D. Trimming left V 1 base short and J 5 bases short, with 9 bases between. The CDR3 has 13 residues. Germline-derived CDR1 and CDR2 are SGHDT and YYEEEE. In DNA, the CDR3 is TGTGCCAGCAGCTTGACCCGTAGGGAGACCCAGTACTTC. It codes for CASSLTRRETQYF.

This clone has a handful of counts. The chain links TRBV4-2 to TRBJ2-6, with D uncertain. The CDR3 has 16 amino acids. V lost 1 base, J lost 0 bases, and 7 bases lay in between. Germline assignment: CDR1 LGHNA and CDR2 YNFKEQ. The CDR3 sequence is CASSQATVSGANVLTF. For the CDR3, the DNA is TGTGCCAGCAGCCAAGCGACCGTCTCTGGGGCCAACGTCCTGACTTTC.

The chain employs TRBV27 and TRBJ2-1; 15 bases align to TRBD2. V shed 5 bases, J shed 6 bases, and the junction held 11 bases outside the gene matches. The length of the CDR3 is 18 residues. Germline V CDR1 and CDR2: MNHEY, SMNVEV (reference sequence). CDR3 nucleotides: TGTGCCAGCAGTCCCGGACTAGCGGGGGGGCCTTTTCCCAATGAGCAGTTCTTC. Protein sequence: CASSPGLAGGPFPNEQFF.

The chain has TRBV10-1 and TRBJ2-5; maybe TRBD2 (5 bases). CDR1 and CDR2 from the germline V gene are WNHNN and SYGVQD (reference sequence). V was shortened by 2 bases and J by 5 bases, with 15 bases between the two germline ends. The CDR3 has 15 residues. Here the CDR3 DNA reads TGCGCCAGCAGTGAGCCAGGACTTTCTGGGGAGACCCAGTACTTC. As protein: CASSEPGLSGETQYF.

The rearrangement joins TRBV5-4 to TRBJ2-2; no definite D call. The ends were cut back, 6 bases at V and 3 bases at J, with 6 bases in the middle. The CDR3 is 12 amino acids. Germline assignment: CDR1 SGHNT and CDR2 YYREEE (reference sequence). The CDR3 coding sequence is TGTGCCAGCAATTGGGACACCGGGGAGCTGTTTTTT. Its protein is CASNWDTGELFF.

Remarks on this clone: The same CDR3 is also encoded by other DNA sequences in this sample. V and J are TRBV6-6 and TRBJ1-2, with 9 positions matching TRBD1. Germline V CDR1 and CDR2: MNHNY, SVGAGI (reference sequence). The CDR3 loop spans 15 amino acids. V shed 6 bases and J 3 bases; nucleotides not matched to a gene: 8. CDR3 coding DNA: TGTGCCAGCAGACCCGGACAGGGGTCGGACTATGGCTACACCTTC. Translated, it gives CASRPGQGSDYGYTF.

The chain combines TRBV10-1 with TRBJ2-2; D is perhaps TRBD1 or TRBD2 (5 bases each). The CDR3 covers 15 residues. V was trimmed by 3 bases and J by 6 bases, leaving 14 bases between them. Germline lookup yields CDR1 WNHNN and CDR2 SYGVQD (reference sequence). The CDR3 DNA reads as TGCGCCAGCAGTGATTGGGACCTTCAACCCGGGGAGCTGTTTTTT. Protein product: CASSDWDLQPGELFF.

On this clone: The germline gene is not matched at one end of the junction; a read error may be the cause. The gene calls are TRBV3-1 (or the pseudogene TRBV3-2) and TRBJ2-7; 16 nucleotides agree with TRBD2. This CDR3 has 14 residues. CDR1 is LGHDT, CDR2 YNNKEL, per germline (reference sequence). CDR3: CASSQEGLAGGGFF. For the CDR3, the DNA is TGTGCCAGCAGCCAAGAGGGACTAGCGGGGGGGGGATTCTTC.

The CDR3 here is CASRDRQGHFYGYTF. CDR3 in DNA: TGTGCCAGCAGGGACAGACAGGGACATTTCTATGGCTACACCTTC. This chain links TRBV6-5 with TRBJ1-2, with 7 bases that match TRBD1. J was trimmed by 4 bases and V by 6 bases; bases with no gene match: 11. The germline V gene encodes CDR1 MNHEY and CDR2 SVGAGI. The CDR3 sequence is 15 residues long.

The rearrangement joins TRBV7-6 to TRBJ2-1, with a weak D call TRBD2 (6 bases). This CDR3 region has 16 residues. Looked up from germline, CDR1 is SGHVS and CDR2 is FNYEAQ. Trimming shortened V by 1 base and J by 0 bases, and 10 bases separated the two germline ends. CDR3 coding DNA: TGTGCCAGCAGCTTAGGAGCGGGCAACTCCTACAATGAGCAGTTCTTC. Translated, it gives CASSLGAGNSYNEQFF.

The table lists this clone with a few counts. This chain uses TRBV5-4 with TRBJ1-1; D uncertain. V was clipped by 4 bases and J by 1 base, with 8 bases between them. This CDR3 has 13 residues. Germline-derived CDR1 and CDR2 are SGHNT and YYREEE (reference sequence). The chain's CDR3 is CASSQDTNTEAFF. DNA for the CDR3: TGTGCCAGCAGCCAAGACACGAACACTGAAGCTTTCTTT.

The rearrangement joins TRBV13 to TRBJ1-4, with a possible D match to TRBD1 (6 bases). This CDR3 contains 15 residues. Trimming left V 0 bases short and J 12 bases short, with 17 bases between. In germline, CDR1 is PRHDT, CDR2 FYEKMQ (reference sequence). In DNA form, the CDR3 reads TGTGCCAGCAGCTTAGGCCGTTTTGGGGGCATGGAACTGTTTTTT. Translation: CASSLGRFGGMELFF. Using reference TRBV13 and TRBJ1-4 for the parts outside the CDR3, the full variable domain is AAGVIQSPRHLIKEKRETATLKCYPIPRHDTVYWYQQGPGQDPQFLISFYEKMQSDKGSIPDRFSAQQFSDYHSELNMSSLELGDSALYFCASSLGRFGGMELFFGSGTQLSVL.

CDR3: CASSLGQLLEQYF. The CDR3 coding sequence is TGTGCCAGCAGTTTGGGACAGCTACTGGAGCAGTACTTC. The genes are TRBV12-3 or TRBV12-4 and TRBJ2-7; TRBD1 matches 7 bases. Trimming cost V 3 bases and J 7 bases; bases outside gene matches: 6. CDR3 length: 13 residues.

This clone is labeled as medium-sized. V is TRBV11-3 and J is TRBJ2-1; 7 bases match TRBD2. Germline values: CDR1 SGHNT, CDR2 YENEEA. V trimming: 0 bases; J trimming: 2 bases; junction bases outside the gene matches: 10. This CDR3 region has 18 residues. DNA of the CDR3: TGTGCCAGCAGCTTAGATCAGGGCGGGAGCGGGACCTACAATGAGCAGTTCTTC. Its translation is CASSLDQGGSGTYNEQFF. The whole variable domain, filled in from reference TRBV11-3 and TRBJ2-1, reads EAGVVQSPRYKIIEKKQPVAFWCNPISGHNTLYWYLQNLGQGPELLIRYENEEAVDDSQLPKDRFSAERLKGVDSTLKIQPAELGDSAVYLCASSLDQGGSGTYNEQFFGPGTRLTVL.

The gene calls are TRBV2 and TRBJ1-3, with D unresolved. V shed 3 bases and J shed 1 base, with 7 bases lying between them. Germline V lookup: CDR1 SNHLY, CDR2 FYNNEI. This CDR3 has 14 amino acids. The CDR3 DNA is TGTGCCAGCAGTGAGCCTCGTTCTGGAAACACCATATATTTT. Protein: CASSEPRSGNTIYF.

The chain links TRBV5-1 to TRBJ1-2; D is unresolved. V was shortened by 1 base and J by 5 bases, with 15 bases between the two germline ends. CDR1 is SGHRS and CDR2 is YFSETQ in the germline V gene. The CDR3 contains 15 residues. CDR3 nucleotide sequence: TGCGCCAGCAGCTTGACTGAAGGAGGAAAATATGGCTACACCTTC. It is translated as CASSLTEGGKYGYTF.

This rearrangement joins TRBV19 to TRBJ2-2; D is possibly TRBD1 (6 bases). This CDR3 is 14 amino acids long. The V gene's germline CDR1 is LNHDA and CDR2 SQIVND (reference sequence). Trimming removed 11 bases from V and 5 bases from J, with 18 bases in between. The CDR3 DNA sequence: TGTGCCGCCACGAGCAGGGGTGCGACCGGGGAGCTGTTTTTT. This sequence encodes CAATSRGATGELFF.